The T cell receptor beta chain under discussion was sequenced for a study of T cell clonotyping in hematopoietic cell transplantation. Generated by immunoSEQ multiplex PCR, the TCRdb table keeps only in-frame clones and is missing some. The sample lists roughly 5,300 clones, 80% to 90% occurring once. Time point meaning: recipient sample about 28 days before transplant, after cytoreduction. Germline loops: CDR1 MNHEY, CDR2 SMNVEV (reference sequence). The CDR3 spans 13 residues. Trimming at V came to 6 bases and at J to 14 bases, leaving 12 bases not matched to a gene. This chain uses TRBV27 with TRBJ2-1; 8 positions match TRBD2. This specimen was peripheral blood mononuclear cells, taken before stem cell transplant. The source of this sequence is a man in his 60s with acute myeloid leukemia. Some clones in this sample may be carry-over from other donors' samples. The CDR3 is CASRRLAGLGKFF. CDR3 bases: TGTGCCAGCAGAAGATTAGCGGGATTGGGAAAGTTCTTC.